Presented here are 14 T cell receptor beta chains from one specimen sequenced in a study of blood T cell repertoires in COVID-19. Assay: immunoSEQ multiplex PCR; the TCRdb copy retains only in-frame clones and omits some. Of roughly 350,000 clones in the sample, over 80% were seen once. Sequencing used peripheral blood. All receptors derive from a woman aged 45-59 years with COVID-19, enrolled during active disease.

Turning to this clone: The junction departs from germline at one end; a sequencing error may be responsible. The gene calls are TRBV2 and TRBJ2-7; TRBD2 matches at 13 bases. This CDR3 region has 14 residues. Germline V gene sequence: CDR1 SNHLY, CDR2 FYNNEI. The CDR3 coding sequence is TGTGCCAGCAGTGTAGTAACTAGCGGGAGGGCCTCTTTTTTC. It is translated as CASSVVTSGRASFF.

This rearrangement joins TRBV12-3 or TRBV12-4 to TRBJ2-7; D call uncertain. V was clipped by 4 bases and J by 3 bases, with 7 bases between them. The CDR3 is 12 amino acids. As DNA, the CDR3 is TGTGCCAGCAGTTCCCCTCGCTACGAGCAGTACTTC. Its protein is CASSSPRYEQYF.

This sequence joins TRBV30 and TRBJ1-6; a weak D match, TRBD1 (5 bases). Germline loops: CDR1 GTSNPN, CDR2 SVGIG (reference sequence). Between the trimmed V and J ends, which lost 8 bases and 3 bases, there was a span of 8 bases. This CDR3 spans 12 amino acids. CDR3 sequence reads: CATTDYNSPLHF. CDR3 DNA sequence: TGTGCCACGACAGACTATAATTCACCCCTCCACTTT.

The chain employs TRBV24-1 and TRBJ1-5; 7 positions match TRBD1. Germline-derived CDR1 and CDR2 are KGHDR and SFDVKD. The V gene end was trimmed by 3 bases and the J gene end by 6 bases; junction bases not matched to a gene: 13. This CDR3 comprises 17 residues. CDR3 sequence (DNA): TGTGCCACCAGTGATACTACGAGACAGGGTGTGACTCAGCCCCAGCATTTT. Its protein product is CATSDTTRQGVTQPQHF.

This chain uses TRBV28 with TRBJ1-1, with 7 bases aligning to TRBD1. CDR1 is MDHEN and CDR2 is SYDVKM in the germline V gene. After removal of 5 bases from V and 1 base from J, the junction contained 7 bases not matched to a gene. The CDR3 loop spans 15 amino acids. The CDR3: CASSDRDRWNTEAFF. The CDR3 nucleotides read TGTGCCAGCAGTGACAGGGATCGGTGGAACACTGAAGCTTTCTTT.

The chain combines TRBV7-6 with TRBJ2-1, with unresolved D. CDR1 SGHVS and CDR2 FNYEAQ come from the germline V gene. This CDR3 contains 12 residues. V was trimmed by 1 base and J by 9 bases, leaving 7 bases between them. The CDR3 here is CASSLVRGEQFF. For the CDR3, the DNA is TGTGCCAGCAGCTTAGTTCGCGGTGAGCAGTTCTTC.

The CDR3 coding sequence is TGTGCCAGTAGTACCCGGGGGGGGGCTGGTCAGCCCCAGCATTTT. Translating gives CASSTRGGAGQPQHF. The rearrangement joins TRBV19 to TRBJ1-5; perhaps TRBD1 as D (6 bases). This CDR3 is 15 amino acids long. The V end lost 4 bases, the J end lost 6 bases, and 16 bases lay between the germline ends. Germline CDR1 and CDR2: LNHDA and SQIVND (reference sequence).

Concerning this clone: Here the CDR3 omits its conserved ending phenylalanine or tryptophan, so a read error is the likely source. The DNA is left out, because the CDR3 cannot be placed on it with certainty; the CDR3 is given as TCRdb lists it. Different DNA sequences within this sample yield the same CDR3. The CDR3 region is CSVDTGGVGSS. V and J are TRBV29-1 and TRBJ1-2; the table's D call TRBD1 went unverified against the DNA. The CDR3 extends over 11 residues, inclusive of both ends. Germline values: CDR1 SQVTM, CDR2 ANQGSEA.

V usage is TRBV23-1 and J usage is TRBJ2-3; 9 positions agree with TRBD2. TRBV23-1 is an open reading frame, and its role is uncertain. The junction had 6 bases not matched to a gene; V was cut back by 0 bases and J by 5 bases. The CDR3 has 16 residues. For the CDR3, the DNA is TGCGCCAGCAGTCAATCATGGCGGGAGGGCCAAGATACGCAGTATTTT. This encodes CASSQSWREGQDTQYF.

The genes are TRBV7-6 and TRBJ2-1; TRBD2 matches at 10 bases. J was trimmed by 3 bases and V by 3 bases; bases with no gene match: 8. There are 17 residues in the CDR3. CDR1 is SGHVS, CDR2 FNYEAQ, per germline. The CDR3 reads CASSFTSAGGYYNEQFF. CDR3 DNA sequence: TGTGCCAGCAGCTTTACTTCAGCGGGAGGGTACTACAATGAGCAGTTCTTC.

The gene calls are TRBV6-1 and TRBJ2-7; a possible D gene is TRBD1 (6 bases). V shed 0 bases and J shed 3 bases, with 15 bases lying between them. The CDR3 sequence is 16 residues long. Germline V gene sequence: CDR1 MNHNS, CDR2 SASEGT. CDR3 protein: CASSEAPHRVGYEQYF. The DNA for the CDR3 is TGTGCCAGCAGTGAAGCCCCTCACAGGGTCGGCTACGAGCAGTACTTC.

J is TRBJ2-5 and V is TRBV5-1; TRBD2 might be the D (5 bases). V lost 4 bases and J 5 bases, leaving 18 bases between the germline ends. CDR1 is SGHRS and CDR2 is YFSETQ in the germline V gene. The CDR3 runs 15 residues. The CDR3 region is CASSPRESRGETQYF. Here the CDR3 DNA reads TGCGCCAGCAGCCCCCGAGAGAGTCGAGGGGAGACCCAGTACTTC. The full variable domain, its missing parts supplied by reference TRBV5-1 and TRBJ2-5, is KAGVTQTPRYLIKTRGQQVTLSCSPISGHRSVSWYQQTPGQGLQFLFEYFSETQRNKGNFPGRFSGRQFSNSRSEMNVSTLELGDSALYLCASSPRESRGETQYFGPGTRLLVL.

CDR3 in DNA: TGTGCCAGCAGTTTCAGCGGACTAGCGGGCCAAAACATTCAGTACTTC. Translated, it gives CASSFSGLAGQNIQYF. The rearrangement links TRBV27 to TRBJ2-4; 11 bases fit TRBD2. CDR3 length equals 16 residues. With 3 bases clipped from V and 5 bases from J, the junction kept 6 bases outside the gene matches. Germline V gives CDR1 MNHEY, CDR2 SMNVEV (reference sequence).

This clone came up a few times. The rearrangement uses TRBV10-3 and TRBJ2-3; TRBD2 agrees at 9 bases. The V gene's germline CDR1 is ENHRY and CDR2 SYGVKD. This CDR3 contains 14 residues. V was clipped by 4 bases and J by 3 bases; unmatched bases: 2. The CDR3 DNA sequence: TGTGCCATCAGTGGTGGACTAGCGACAGATACGCAGTATTTT. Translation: CAISGGLATDTQYF.